Below, 20 T cell receptor beta chains from the same sample are listed, as sequenced in a study of blood T cell repertoires in COVID-19. Some clones are missing from TCRdb's copy, which holds only in-frame ones; the method was immunoSEQ multiplex PCR. The sample yields over 200,000 clones, more than 75% seen once. Material: peripheral blood. These TCRs come from a man aged 35-49 years with active or convalescent COVID-19.

This chain connects TRBV21-1 to TRBJ1-1; TRBD1, the table's D call, lacks a check against the DNA. TRBV21-1 is given as a pseudogene. The CDR3 extends over 16 amino acids. The CDR3 nucleotides read TGTGCCAGCAGCAAAGAAGGGGCAGCTGAGAACACTGAAGCTTTCTTT. Residues: CASSKEGAAENTEAFF.

CDR3 nucleotides: TGTGCCACCATTTCAGGGGATGTGAACACTGAAGCTTTCTTT. This sequence encodes CATISGDVNTEAFF. The V gene is TRBV19, the J gene TRBJ1-1, with a possible D match to TRBD1 (6 bases). This CDR3 contains 14 residues. Germline V CDR1 and CDR2: LNHDA, SQIVND (reference sequence). Between the trimmed V and J ends, which lost 10 bases and 0 bases, there was a span of 15 bases.

This clone was detected once. The V gene is TRBV4-2, the J gene TRBJ2-3; tentative D call: TRBD2 (5 bases). The germline V gene encodes CDR1 LGHNA and CDR2 YNFKEQ. Trimming removed 0 bases at V and 4 bases at J, with 20 bases between. The CDR3 is made up of 18 amino acids. CDR3 protein: CASSQDSYRGSRSDTQYF. The CDR3 DNA reads TGTGCCAGCAGCCAAGATTCTTATCGAGGGTCCCGGTCAGATACGCAGTATTTT.

This chain joins TRBV24-1 and TRBJ1-1, with 12 positions matching TRBD1. J was trimmed by 3 bases and V by 1 base; bases with no gene match: 2. The CDR3 spans 16 residues. Per germline, CDR1 KGHDR and CDR2 SFDVKD. CDR3 in DNA: TGTGCCACCAGTGATTTTGGGACAGGGGGCCACACTGAAGCTTTCTTT. This gives the protein CATSDFGTGGHTEAFF.

The gene calls are TRBV11-2 and TRBJ2-6; weak D call: TRBD1 (7 bases). CDR3 length equals 17 residues. V was pared by 6 bases and J by 0 bases, with 15 bases between. In germline, CDR1 is SGHAT, CDR2 FQNNGV. In DNA, the CDR3 is TGTGCCAGCAGGCTGGGCAGGGGGGACTCTGGGGCCAACGTCCTGACTTTC. It translates to CASRLGRGDSGANVLTF. The entire variable domain, with the rest obtained from reference TRBV11-2 and TRBJ2-6, is as follows: EAGVAQSPRYKIIEKRQSVAFWCNPISGHATLYWYQQILGQGPKLLIQFQNNGVVDDSQLPKDRFSAERLKGVDSTLKIQPAKLEDSAVYLCASRLGRGDSGANVLTFGAGSRLTVL.

This sequence joins TRBV19 and TRBJ2-2; 7 nucleotides line up with TRBD1. Trimming cost V 1 base and J 4 bases; bases outside gene matches: 3. Germline CDR1 reads LNHDA; CDR2 reads SQIVND (reference sequence). The CDR3 extends over 15 amino acids. The CDR3 loop is CASSIVGTATGELFF. DNA of the CDR3: TGTGCCAGTAGTATAGTAGGGACAGCCACCGGGGAGCTGTTTTTT.

The chain carries TRBV7-8 and TRBJ1-5, with 7 positions matching TRBD1. Germline CDR1 and CDR2: SGHVS and FQNEAQ. The CDR3 loop spans 18 amino acids. The V and J ends lost 6 bases and 0 bases, in that order; junction bases with no gene match: 14. In nucleotides, the CDR3 is TGTGCCAGCAGTTCGTTTTTCGGGACAGACAATAGCAATCAGCCCCAGCATTTT. It yields the protein CASSSFFGTDNSNQPQHF.

This sequence joins TRBV7-8 and TRBJ2-5; TRBD1 might be the D (7 bases). This CDR3 contains 18 residues. The V gene's germline CDR1 is SGHVS and CDR2 FQNEAQ. V was pared by 4 bases and J by 4 bases, with 25 bases between. CDR3 nucleotide sequence: TGTGCCAGCAGCTCCCTCTACTCCGACTACCAGGGGGGAGAGACCCAGTACTTC. It translates to CASSSLYSDYQGGETQYF.

The rearrangement uses TRBV5-1 and TRBJ2-1; D may be TRBD2 (6 bases). V gave up 0 bases and J gave up 5 bases, with 12 bases separating them. Looked up from germline, CDR1 is SGHRS and CDR2 is YFSETQ. The CDR3 contains 15 residues. The CDR3 spells CASSLAPGVNNEQFF. The CDR3 coding sequence is TGCGCCAGCAGCTTGGCCCCGGGAGTCAACAATGAGCAGTTCTTC.

The chain has TRBV7-3 and TRBJ2-5, with D tentatively TRBD2 (6 bases). The germline V gene encodes CDR1 SGHTA and CDR2 FQGTGA. Trimming pared 5 bases from V and 2 bases from J, leaving 15 bases between. The CDR3 runs 15 residues. The CDR3 DNA reads as TGTGCCAGCAGCCTTATACTAGCTAATCAAGAGACCCAGTACTTC. Translating it yields CASSLILANQETQYF.

The CDR3 sequence is CASSRLAGGDLDTQYF. The CDR3 DNA reads TGTGCCAGCAGCCGACTAGCGGGGGGGGATCTAGATACGCAGTATTTT. The V gene is TRBV2, the J gene TRBJ2-3, with TRBD2 matching 14 bases. The CDR3 contains 16 residues. Germline-derived CDR1 and CDR2 are SNHLY and FYNNEI. V lost 6 bases, J lost 5 bases, and 7 bases stayed unmatched. The full variable domain, rest sourced from reference TRBV2 and TRBJ2-3, is EPEVTQTPSHQVTQMGQEVILRCVPISNHLYFYWYRQILGQKVEFLVSFYNNEISEKSEIFDDQFSVERPDGSNFTLKIRSTKLEDSAMYFCASSRLAGGDLDTQYFGPGTRLTVL.

This clone was recorded only once. The rearrangement links TRBV6-6 to TRBJ2-1, with 12 nucleotides matching TRBD1. Unmatched junction bases numbered 4, after V lost 6 bases and J lost 4 bases. The CDR3 is made up of 15 amino acids. Germline loops: CDR1 MNHNY, CDR2 SVGAGI (reference sequence). The CDR3 DNA reads as TGTGCCAGCAGCTCGGGACAGGGGGCATACAATGAGCAGTTCTTC. Its translation: CASSSGQGAYNEQFF.

The chain recombines TRBV7-6 with TRBJ1-2, with D hard to call. The germline CDR1 and CDR2 sequences are SGHVS and FNYEAQ. Trimming took off 0 bases at V and 0 bases at J, with 11 bases between the two ends. The CDR3 spans 16 residues. Written as DNA, the CDR3 is TGTGCCAGCAGCTTAGCGGCCCCACTAGCTAACTATGGCTACACCTTC. The encoded protein is CASSLAAPLANYGYTF.

This chain joins TRBV10-1 and TRBJ2-3; TRBD1 matches 9 bases. The CDR3 extends over 14 amino acids. The trim removed 3 bases at V and 6 bases at J, leaving 4 bases unmatched. The germline gives CDR1 WNHNN, CDR2 SYGVQD (reference sequence). CDR3 amino acids: CASSEQGAEDTQYF. The CDR3 region has the DNA TGCGCCAGCAGTGAACAGGGGGCCGAGGATACGCAGTATTTT.

The rearrangement joins TRBV3-1 (or the pseudogene TRBV3-2) to TRBJ2-2; 8 nucleotides line up with TRBD1. Germline CDR1 LGHDT, CDR2 YNNKEL (reference sequence). The CDR3 is made up of 17 amino acids. J gave up 0 bases and V 4 bases, and 7 bases lay outside the gene matches. The CDR3 protein is CASSPGTGASNTGELFF. CDR3 coding DNA: TGTGCCAGCAGCCCAGGGACAGGAGCTTCGAACACCGGGGAGCTGTTTTTT.

This clone occurred once. The genes are TRBV27 and TRBJ1-2; 9 nucleotides match TRBD1. V trimming: 6 bases; J trimming: 4 bases; junction bases outside the gene matches: 6. The CDR3 spans 14 residues. CDR1 is MNHEY and CDR2 is SMNVEV in the germline V gene (reference sequence). The CDR3 DNA reads as TGTGCCAGCAGGCGACAGGGGGTGGGCTATGGCTACACCTTC. Protein sequence: CASRRQGVGYGYTF.

V usage is TRBV11-2 and J usage is TRBJ1-4; the match to TRBD1 covers 9 bases. The ends lost 2 bases at V and 8 bases at J; junction bases unmatched: 6. Looked up from germline, CDR1 is SGHAT and CDR2 is FQNNGV. The CDR3 length is 15 residues. For the CDR3, the DNA is TGTGCCAGCAGCTTACAAACAGGGGGCGTAGAAAAACTGTTTTTT. Translated, it gives CASSLQTGGVEKLFF. Filled out from reference TRBV11-2 and TRBJ1-4, the complete variable domain reads EAGVAQSPRYKIIEKRQSVAFWCNPISGHATLYWYQQILGQGPKLLIQFQNNGVVDDSQLPKDRFSAERLKGVDSTLKIQPAKLEDSAVYLCASSLQTGGVEKLFFGSGTQLSVL.

The chain combines TRBV4-2 with TRBJ2-5, with 9 positions matching TRBD1. Germline lookup yields CDR1 LGHNA and CDR2 YNFKEQ. The CDR3 is 14 amino acids. With 4 bases clipped from V and 5 bases from J, the junction kept 5 bases outside the gene matches. The DNA of the CDR3 is TGTGCCAGCAGCCCACAGGGGGCGCGGGAGACCCAGTACTTC. Residues: CASSPQGARETQYF.

This clone has just one count. This CDR3 is CASNLGQGTTEAFF. CDR3 DNA: TGTGCCAGCAACCTGGGACAGGGAACGACTGAAGCTTTCTTT. The chain couples TRBV2 to TRBJ1-1, with 9 nucleotides matching TRBD1. J lost 5 bases, V lost 7 bases, and 8 bases had no gene match. There are 14 residues in the CDR3. Germline V gene sequence: CDR1 SNHLY, CDR2 FYNNEI. Full variable domain (rest looked up from reference TRBV2 and TRBJ1-1): EPEVTQTPSHQVTQMGQEVILRCVPISNHLYFYWYRQILGQKVEFLVSFYNNEISEKSEIFDDQFSVERPDGSNFTLKIRSTKLEDSAMYFCASNLGQGTTEAFFGQGTRLTVV.

The chain joins TRBV19 to TRBJ1-1; D unclear. Trimming took off 2 bases at V and 4 bases at J, with 5 bases between the two ends. Germline V gene sequence: CDR1 LNHDA, CDR2 SQIVND (reference sequence). This CDR3 comprises 12 residues. In DNA, the CDR3 is TGTGCCAGTAGTATACGGGGCACTGAAGCTTTCTTT. Protein: CASSIRGTEAFF.